The entry that follows covers one T cell receptor beta chain sequence. The antigen is undetermined. Germline V gene lookup returns CDR1 LNHDA and CDR2 SQIVND (reference sequence). Trimming left V 7 bases short and J 7 bases short, with 13 bases between. This CDR3 has 12 amino acids. Produced via immunoSEQ multiplex PCR; TCRdb's table is partial and in-frame only. The data show approximately 17,000 clones, 82% seen once. The data stem from a study of OX40 agonist ivuxolimab in advanced cancers. Background on the study: Patients were treated with intravenous ivuxolimab, dosed at 0.01 to 10 mg/kg and infused every 2 weeks. Three patients, one with hepatocellular carcinoma and two with cutaneous melanoma, achieved partial responses. General study results and limits: Researchers report that CD8+ T cells had, on average, more expanded clones than CD4+. Several nonresponders also turned out to have low normalized T-cell clonal expansion.

This specimen was CD4+ or CD8+ T cells sorted from blood, taken in a trial of the OX40 agonist ivuxolimab. This chain links TRBV19 with TRBJ2-5; D unclear. The TCR originated in an adult with an advanced solid tumor such as melanoma, head and neck, liver or kidney cancer. The CDR3 loop reads CASIGPYGTQYF. In nucleotides, the CDR3 is TGTGCCAGTATTGGACCGTACGGGACCCAGTACTTC.